The source of this T cell receptor beta chain is a study of shared clonotypes between healthy human individuals. This clone was seen a handful of times. The assay was immunoSEQ multiplex PCR, and TCRdb's table has in-frame clones only and misses some. This repertoire shows 2.5 million or so clones, around 90% found once; its top ten account for around 0.14%. The length of the CDR3 is 11 residues. Germline V gene lookup returns CDR1 KGHSY and CDR2 FQNENV. V was shortened by 3 bases and J by 7 bases, with 6 bases between the two germline ends. This sequence joins TRBV16 and TRBJ1-2, with D hard to call. The sequencing sample was made of naive CD4+ T cells sorted from blood. The subset denotes: CD45RA+ positively selected. This receptor was obtained from a man in his late teens or twenties in good health. In DNA form, the CDR3 reads TGTGCCAGCAGCCACGGGAGTGGCTACACCTTC. It is translated as CASSHGSGYTF.